This TCR beta chain was recovered during a study of cytomegalovirus exposure and HLA in healthy donors (dated by TCRdb to 2016 to 2017). Looking at the study overall: In an earlier analysis of several hundred of the donors, around 300 Gb of sequence data and 90 million to 120 million unique TCR beta sequences from approximately 180 million T cells were reported. The genetic ancestry cluster associated with self-reported Caucasian donors included 81% of the roughly 390 genotyped donors. The study aimed to test whether signatures of past pathogen exposure could be identified by cataloging public T cell receptors. Every discovery cohort repertoire had been produced on one sequencing platform. Rather than using new phenotypic data, the later analysis identified candidate immune exposures from TCR beta sequences and from how often those sequences occurred across donors. Donor age, sex, ethnicity and CMV serostatus were collected together with the repertoire data. Several DR-DQ haplotypes were handled as single units for association and clustering because linkage in the cohort was strong. High-throughput TCR immunosequencing, statistical association of individual TCRs with disease status, and machine learning were combined to predict cytomegalovirus infection status. An earlier analysis of several hundred of the donors used high-throughput TCR beta sequencing to judge whether each TCR beta V gene segment behaved as functional or pseudogenic. Typing coverage varied by locus: roughly 629-630 donors for A, B, C, DRB1 and DQB1; approximately 500 for DQA1; 606 for DPA1; around 450 for DPB1. HLA typing covered class I and class II loci at four-digit resolution. Using immunosequencing, the study profiled T cell repertoires from around 680 subjects and related those repertoires to cytomegalovirus serostatus. Roughly 300 gigabases of sequencing data and some 85 million unique TCR sequences were included in an early release covering under 650 HLA-typed donors. To study patterns of TCR occurrence, a later analysis re-analyzed previously published TCR beta repertoires from around 670 donors and added high-resolution HLA genotyping. Among roughly 400 genotyped donors of the cohort, an average of around 240,000 unique TCR beta nucleotide sequences were sequenced per donor, 15% to 20% of them non-productive. In a later genetic analysis, genome-wide SNP genotypes for about 60% of the 666 donors were used, and that subset was treated as a discovery cohort. Besides the first cohort of 550 to 750 subjects, a separate validation cohort made up of roughly 120 different subjects was used. The study at large found these results: Because counts were too low, 15 or so rarely observed V segments, including chromosome 9 orphons, were excluded from the earlier analysis of fewer than 650 of the donors. According to a later analysis, parvovirus B19, influenza, CMV and Epstein-Barr virus appeared linked to several top co-occurrence clusters. The authors suggested that the approach could potentially be extended to other disease states and immunological phenotypes. The presence/absence analyses assumed that sequencing depth was roughly uniform across donors, and that assumption may not be true. HLA typing was unavailable for some donors at each locus, so association tests used only the typed subset. In an earlier analysis of 587 of the donors, most TCR beta V segments were observed in productive rearrangements about 90% or about 30% of the time, broadly matching IMGT annotations. When HLA alleles, especially DR and DQ, strongly co-occurred, TCR associations were difficult to assign to individual alleles. Across donors, most TCR sequences were observed very rarely, whereas some public TCRs were present in many individuals. According to a later analysis, TCR association rates differed among HLA loci, with DRB1 alleles showing the most associated TCRs and HLA-C alleles showing the fewest. The study gave a list of some 150 TCR beta chains associated with cytomegalovirus. At a false discovery rate of 0.05, a later analysis linked 15,000 to 20,000 TCR beta sequences to specific HLA alleles. A further reported finding was that TCR beta sequences accurately predicted the HLA-A and HLA-B alleles for most subjects in the first cohort. Correlated functional status among segregating V segments might be attributable to linkage disequilibrium, but an unknown experimental factor could not be ruled out. CMV serostatus was the only immune exposure information available for the cohort. In vitro tests confirmed that a few of the cytomegalovirus-associated TCR beta chains recognize cytomegalovirus antigens. In this cohort, only TCR beta chains were sequenced, and detectable features were limited by the absence of alpha or paired-chain data. A group of highly shared sequence variants was considered likely to be a technical artifact of the sequencing pipeline. The classifier was reported to diagnose cytomegalovirus status with high specificity and sensitivity in both the original and validation cohorts. V-gene and J-gene trimming of TCR beta chains was associated with a missense DCLRE1C variant in a later genetic analysis, and the association was replicated in an independent cohort. A later analysis found that most CMV-associated TCR beta chains appeared HLA-restricted, with HLA associations seemingly driven largely by CMV exposure. A later analysis found that HLA-associated TCR beta chains were more clonally expanded and had lower generation probabilities than equally common non-associated chains. In a later genetic analysis, fewer N-insertions in productive TCRs were reported among donors in an Asian-associated ancestry cluster than the approximately 710-donor mean.

Concerning this clone: No antigen is known for it.

The cohort was made up of about 610 healthy bone marrow donors. At the time of sampling, all cohort members were nominally healthy, though unrecorded immune exposures were likely present. The donor was CMV seronegative and belonged to the group of 352 seronegative cohort members. A peripheral blood sample was provided by each donor, and peripheral blood mononuclear cells were used for TCR beta sequencing. The Qiagen DNeasy Blood Extraction Kit was used to extract genomic DNA from the blood cell samples. Library generation was performed with the immunoSEQ multiplex PCR assay. A mixture of 60 forward primers for TCR Vbeta segments and 13 reverse primers for TCR Jbeta segments was used in the multiplex PCR. The CDR3 region of rearranged TCR beta genes was amplified from genomic DNA by a multiplex PCR assay. The Illumina HiSeq System was used to sequence the amplified TCR beta libraries as 87-base-pair reads. Per the authors' processing: Across the 640 or so repertoires, a later analysis counted around 80 million unique TCR beta chains, 8.5 million to 12 million of which were shared by at least two donors. To remove PCR and sequencing errors, raw reads were error-corrected and collapsed into unique sequences using a nearest-neighbor algorithm that merged closely related sequences. V, D and J gene segments were assigned by aligning CDR3 sequences to IMGT reference sequences. Each retained sequence needed at least a six-nucleotide match to both a V gene segment and a J gene segment. Rearrangements were classified as productive when the CDR3 lacked stop codons and remained in frame with V and J, and all other rearrangements were classified as non-productive. Following IMGT convention, CDR3 was defined as the stretch from the second conserved V-encoded cysteine up to the conserved J-encoded phenylalanine. Sequences without an unambiguous match to a single V gene segment were excluded from the earlier analysis of approximately 560 of the donors. An earlier analysis of just under 600 of the donors called V segments functional above 56.7% productive rearrangements and segregating when the between-donor standard deviation exceeded 5%. A statistical classification framework was built to diagnose cytomegalovirus status from the catalog of TCR beta chain sequences. In a later analysis, V and J genes were assigned by comparing TCR nucleotide sequences against IMGT/GENE-DB human TR gene sequences. The TCRdist pipeline was used in a later analysis to assign CDR3 sequences and most-parsimonious VDJ recombination scenarios. In a later analysis, each TCR beta chain was defined by its CDR3 amino acid sequence together with its V-gene family, and reads without a unique V-gene family were excluded. To address suspected cross-contamination and a sequencing artifact, a later analysis removed 592 highly shared, low-generation-probability nucleotide sequences. A later analysis calculated a clonal expansion index for each public chain from normalized within-repertoire ranks of inferred template counts. Generation probabilities in a later analysis came from a VDJ recombination model fitted to out-of-frame rearrangements, and those results were checked against IGoR. A later analysis scored TCR-TCR, TCR-HLA and TCR-CMV co-occurrence with hypergeometric tests, applying a repertoire-size bias correction to TCR pairs. A later analysis estimated false discovery rates by permuting HLA or CMV assignments 20 times. In a later analysis, co-occurring TCRs were grouped using DBSCAN, and TCRdist sequence similarity was added for clustering within HLA-allele-positive subsets. Co-occurrence clustering excluded repertoires with fewer than 30,000 or more than 120,000 public chains, plus five with anomalous nucleotide sharing. This is the immuneACCESS table as TCRdb keeps it, with only in-frame sequences that have V and J called. A part of the clones is gone; compared with another copy, unresolved V genes explain less than half, and the rest is unexplained. That table furnishes V, J and clone size, whereas the DNA furnished D and trimming. This specimen's table enumerates roughly 42,000 clones. 1% to 1.5% of the sample is held by the ten biggest clonotypes.

The sequence came from a man aged 30 to 39 in good health and CMV-seronegative. The sample was PBMCs.

CDR3 sequence: CASSQSTSGDNEQFF. The nucleotide sequence is given as TGTGCCAGCAGCCAATCGACTAGCGGAGACAATGAGCAGTTCTTC. This receptor chain uses TRBV6-4 and TRBJ2-1, with 9 junctional bases fitting TRBD2. The CDR3 spans 15 residues, from the cysteine through the phenylalanine. Left in the record is the CDR3 DNA by itself, 45 bases read in frame from the first base. CDR1 and CDR2 were assigned from the germline V gene as MRHNA and SNTAGT. V lost 6 bases and J lost 5 bases, and the count of bases not matched to a germline gene is 8.